These 18 T cell receptor beta chains share one sample of origin, sequenced in a study of T cell changes during pregnancy in multiple sclerosis. Clones were sequenced by immunoSEQ multiplex PCR, and TCRdb holds only the in-frame ones, with some missing. The table lists some 59,000 clones, about nine tenths of them singletons. The sample consisted of peripheral blood, taken in the first trimester of pregnancy. The source is a female donor with multiple sclerosis, enrolled in a pregnancy study.

This sequence joins TRBV30 and TRBJ1-2, with TRBD1 as a possible D gene (6 bases). Trimming took 5 bases from V and 8 from J, leaving 15 bases between them. The germline V gene has CDR1 GTSNPN and CDR2 SVGIG (reference sequence). The CDR3 has 12 residues. CDR3 in DNA: TGTGCCTGGGCCCCACAGGGCTCCGGCTACACCTTC. Residues: CAWAPQGSGYTF. The entire variable domain, with the rest obtained from reference TRBV30 and TRBJ1-2, is as follows: SQTIHQWPATLVQPVGSPLSLECTVEGTSNPNLYWYRQAAGRGLQLLFYSVGIGQISSEVPQNLSASRPQDRQFILSSKKLLLSDSGFYLCAWAPQGSGYTFGSGTRLTVV.

This clone was recorded only once. One end of the junction fails to match germline, which may point to a read error. Other DNA sequences in the same sample also yield this CDR3. The chain links TRBV4-1 to TRBJ1-1; no definite D call. The CDR3 is 13 residues long. Germline CDR1 reads MGHRA; CDR2 reads YSYEKL. The CDR3: CASSQDRGTEAFF. For the CDR3, the DNA is TGCGCCAGCAGCCAAGATCGGGGTACTGAGGCTTTCTTT.

The CDR3, as DNA: TGCAGCGTTGCCGGGAATAGCAATCAGCCCCAGCATTTT. Its translation: CSVAGNSNQPQHF. The chain carries TRBV29-1 and TRBJ1-5; the D is unclear. Germline CDR1 and CDR2: SQVTM and ANQGSEA. The CDR3 contains 13 residues. V was trimmed by 4 bases and J by 0 bases, leaving 7 bases between them.

In its sample, this clone was seen once. The CDR3 here is CASKKEGGGWTEAFF. The CDR3 DNA reads TGTGCCAGCAAGAAGGAAGGTGGAGGGTGGACTGAAGCTTTCTTT. J is TRBJ1-1 and V is TRBV4-2; D uncertain. Germline CDR1 is LGHNA and CDR2 is YNFKEQ. The length of the CDR3 is 15 residues. V lost 7 bases to trimming and J lost 5 bases, with 20 bases between them.

Written as DNA, the CDR3 is TGTGCCAGCAGATGGGGGCTCTATGGCTACACCTTC. Protein sequence: CASRWGLYGYTF. The chain is built from TRBV7-9 and TRBJ1-2; perhaps TRBD1 as D (6 bases). Trimming cost V 6 bases and J 4 bases, with 9 bases left between them. Germline V CDR1 and CDR2: SEHNR, FQNEAQ (reference sequence). The CDR3 has 12 residues.

This chain connects TRBV25-1 to TRBJ2-5, with D unresolved. Germline V lookup: CDR1 MGHDK, CDR2 SYGVNS. V lost 2 bases and J 2 bases, leaving 15 bases between the germline ends. The CDR3 totals 16 residues. CDR3 coding DNA: TGTGCCAGCAGTGAACCCTATACACGACAACAAGAGACCCAGTACTTC. Amino acids: CASSEPYTRQQETQYF.

The gene calls are TRBV27 and TRBJ1-1, with TRBD1 identical over 9 bases. V gave up 4 bases and J gave up 4 bases; unmatched junction bases: 7. The CDR3 spans 15 residues. Per the germline V gene, CDR1 is MNHEY and CDR2 is SMNVEV (reference sequence). Written as DNA, the CDR3 is TGTGCCAGCAGTTACGGGACAGGGAGTATCACTGAAGCTTTCTTT. This gives the protein CASSYGTGSITEAFF.

This clone was detected once. The rearrangement joins TRBV5-1 to TRBJ2-7; 7 bases are shared with TRBD1. This CDR3 spans 16 amino acids. Germline V CDR1 and CDR2: SGHRS, YFSETQ. The junction had 10 bases not matched to a gene; V was cut back by 1 base and J by 3 bases. Here the CDR3 DNA reads TGCGCCAGCAGCTTGCGCTTACAGGACAGGATCTACGAGCAGTACTTC. Translation gives CASSLRLQDRIYEQYF. Full variable domain (rest looked up from reference TRBV5-1 and TRBJ2-7): KAGVTQTPRYLIKTRGQQVTLSCSPISGHRSVSWYQQTPGQGLQFLFEYFSETQRNKGNFPGRFSGRQFSNSRSEMNVSTLELGDSALYLCASSLRLQDRIYEQYFGPGTRLTVT.

This clone was found once. The chain joins TRBV12-5 to TRBJ1-4, with a weak D call TRBD1 (5 bases). This CDR3 is built from 14 residues. Germline assignment: CDR1 LGHNT and CDR2 FRNRAP. The V end was cut by 5 bases, the J end by 4 bases, with 11 bases between. The CDR3 DNA sequence: TGTGCTAGTGGTGACAGTGTAGGTAATGAAAAACTGTTTTTT. It encodes CASGDSVGNEKLFF.

The CDR3, as DNA: TGTGCCAGCAGCCCTGTCGGGAGCTACGAGCAGTACTTC. Its protein is CASSPVGSYEQYF. The V and J genes are TRBV11-2 and TRBJ2-7; D possibly corresponds to TRBD2 (6 bases). With 5 bases removed from V and 3 bases from J, the gap between germline ends came to 11 bases. The CDR3 is 13 residues long. Germline V gene data show CDR1 as SGHAT and CDR2 as FQNNGV.

The chain employs TRBV2 and TRBJ2-1, with 9 bases matching TRBD2. This CDR3 has 17 amino acids. Germline CDR1 and CDR2: SNHLY and FYNNEI. Unmatched junction bases numbered 12, after V lost 5 bases and J lost 4 bases. CDR3 in amino acids: CASSLAGATAPYNEQFF. The DNA for the CDR3 is TGTGCCAGCAGTTTAGCGGGAGCGACCGCCCCTTACAATGAGCAGTTCTTC.

The chain links TRBV27 to TRBJ2-1; D possibly corresponds to TRBD2 (7 bases). Looked up from germline, CDR1 is MNHEY and CDR2 is SMNVEV (reference sequence). CDR3 size: 18 residues. V was shortened by 8 bases and J by 3 bases, with 26 bases between the two germline ends. Written as DNA, the CDR3 is TGTGCCAGCCGAGGGGGAGCGGGGAGCCTGACTTTCTACAATGAGCAGTTCTTC. Translation gives CASRGGAGSLTFYNEQFF.

The rearrangement uses TRBV11-2 and TRBJ2-1, with D hard to call. CDR1 and CDR2 from the germline V gene are SGHAT and FQNNGV. The CDR3 sequence is 12 residues long. V was shortened by 6 bases and J by 7 bases, with 10 bases between the two germline ends. The CDR3: CASRSLQNEQFF. The DNA for the CDR3 is TGTGCCAGCAGATCATTGCAGAATGAGCAGTTCTTC. Complete variable domain (other parts from reference TRBV11-2 and TRBJ2-1): EAGVAQSPRYKIIEKRQSVAFWCNPISGHATLYWYQQILGQGPKLLIQFQNNGVVDDSQLPKDRFSAERLKGVDSTLKIQPAKLEDSAVYLCASRSLQNEQFFGPGTRLTVL.

The CDR3 DNA follows: TGTGCCAGCAGCTCGCGGGAGAACTATGGCTACACCTTC. It yields the protein CASSSRENYGYTF. This chain joins TRBV7-2 and TRBJ1-2; D uncertain. CDR3 length: 13 residues. Trimming took off 4 bases at V and 2 bases at J, with 8 bases between the two ends. Germline assignment: CDR1 SGHTA and CDR2 FQGNSA. The complete variable domain, with remaining parts taken from reference TRBV7-2 and TRBJ1-2, reads GAGVSQSPSNKVTEKGKDVELRCDPISGHTALYWYRQSLGQGLEFLIYFQGNSAPDKSGLPSDRFSAERTGGSVSTLTIQRTQQEDSAVYLCASSSRENYGYTFGSGTRLTVV.

V is TRBV19 and J is TRBJ2-7; D might be TRBD1 (7 bases). Looked up from germline, CDR1 is LNHDA and CDR2 is SQIVND (reference sequence). The V and J ends lost 10 bases and 2 bases respectively, with 15 bases between them. This CDR3 has 13 amino acids. CDR3 sequence reads: CATSPGGTYEQYF. CDR3 nucleotides: TGTGCCACCAGTCCAGGGGGGACCTACGAGCAGTACTTC.

This chain joins TRBV30 and TRBJ2-1; 9 nucleotides match TRBD1. Per the germline V gene, CDR1 is GTSNPN and CDR2 is SVGIG (reference sequence). Losses at the gene ends were 3 bases for V and 13 bases for J; bases not matched to a gene: 4. This CDR3 contains 11 residues. CDR3 in DNA: TGTGCCTGGAGGTTCACAGGGGGCCAGTTCTTC. It codes for CAWRFTGGQFF. Variable domain in full (rest from reference TRBV30 and TRBJ2-1): SQTIHQWPATLVQPVGSPLSLECTVEGTSNPNLYWYRQAAGRGLQLLFYSVGIGQISSEVPQNLSASRPQDRQFILSSKKLLLSDSGFYLCAWRFTGGQFFGPGTRLTVL.

This clone is a singleton in its sample. J is TRBJ2-5 and V is TRBV4-1, with D maybe TRBD2 (6 bases). The V end lost 0 bases, the J end lost 1 base, and 15 bases lay between the germline ends. CDR3 length equals 17 residues. Germline lookup yields CDR1 MGHRA and CDR2 YSYEKL. The CDR3 nucleotides are TGCGCCAGCAGCCAAGAGGAGGGTAGCGGAGCCCAAGAGACCCAGTACTTC. Amino acids: CASSQEEGSGAQETQYF.

About this clone itself: The sample holds other DNA sequences that translate to the same CDR3. The J gene is TRBJ1-2, the V gene TRBV29-1, with TRBD1 identical over 8 bases. The junction had 6 bases not matched to a gene; V was cut back by 6 bases and J by 3 bases. CDR3 length equals 13 residues. Per germline, CDR1 SQVTM and CDR2 ANQGSEA. The CDR3 DNA reads TGCAGCGTCAAAGACAGGGGTGACTATGGCTACACCTTC. Residues: CSVKDRGDYGYTF.